This TCR beta chain was retrieved from a study of cytomegalovirus exposure and HLA in healthy donors. The PCR employed 60 Vbeta primers together with 13 Jbeta primers. Some clones are missing from TCRdb's copy, which holds only in-frame ones; the method was immunoSEQ multiplex PCR. This repertoire shows 250,000 to 350,000 clones, more than 80% found once; its top ten account for roughly 4%. On this clone: Its antigen is currently unknown.

Findings and caveats of the study: It was confirmed in vitro that a few of the CMV-associated chains were specific for CMV antigens. According to an earlier analysis, most TCR beta V segments yielded productive rearrangements about 87% or about 30% of the time. As a later analysis revealed, most CMV-associated TCR beta chains appeared HLA-restricted.

This TCR was sampled from a man aged 40-49 years in good health and CMV-seropositive. The sequencing sample was made of PBMCs.

The CDR3 nucleotides read TGTGCCAGCAGCCCAGACAGGATGAACACTGAAGCTTTCTTT. This gives the protein CASSPDRMNTEAFF. The rearrangement joins TRBV6-1 to TRBJ1-1; D is possibly TRBD1 (6 bases). Trimming pared 6 bases from V and 0 bases from J, leaving 11 bases between. There are 14 residues in the CDR3. Per the germline V gene, CDR1 is MNHNS and CDR2 is SASEGT.